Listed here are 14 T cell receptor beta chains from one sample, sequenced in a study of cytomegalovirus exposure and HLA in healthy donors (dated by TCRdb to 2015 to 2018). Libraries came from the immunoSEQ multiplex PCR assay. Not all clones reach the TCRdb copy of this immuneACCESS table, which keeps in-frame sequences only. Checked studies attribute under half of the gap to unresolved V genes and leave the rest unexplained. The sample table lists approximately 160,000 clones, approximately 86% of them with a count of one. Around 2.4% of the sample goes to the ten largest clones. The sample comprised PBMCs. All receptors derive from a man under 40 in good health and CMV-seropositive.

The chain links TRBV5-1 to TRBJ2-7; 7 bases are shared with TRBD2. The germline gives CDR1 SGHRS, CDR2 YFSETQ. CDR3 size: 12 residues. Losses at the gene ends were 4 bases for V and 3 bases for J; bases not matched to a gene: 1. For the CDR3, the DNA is TGCGCCAGCAGCGGGGGGGTCTACGAGCAGTACTTC. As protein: CASSGGVYEQYF.

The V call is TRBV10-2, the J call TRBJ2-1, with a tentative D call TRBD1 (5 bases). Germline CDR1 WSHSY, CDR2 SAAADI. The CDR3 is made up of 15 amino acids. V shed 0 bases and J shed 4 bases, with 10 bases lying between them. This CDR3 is CASSESGALYNEQFF. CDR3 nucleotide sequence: TGCGCCAGCAGTGAGTCAGGGGCGCTATACAATGAGCAGTTCTTC.

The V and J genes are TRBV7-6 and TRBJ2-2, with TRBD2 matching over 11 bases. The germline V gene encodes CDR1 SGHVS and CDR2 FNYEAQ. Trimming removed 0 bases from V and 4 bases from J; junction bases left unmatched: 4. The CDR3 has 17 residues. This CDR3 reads CASSLARLAGGTGELFF. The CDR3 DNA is TGTGCCAGCAGCTTAGCCCGGCTAGCGGGGGGCACCGGGGAGCTGTTTTTT.

CDR3 region: CASSPGTAFYGYTF. DNA of the CDR3: TGTGCCAGCAGCCCCGGGACAGCTTTCTATGGCTACACCTTC. The V call is TRBV27, the J call TRBJ1-2; TRBD1 agrees at 7 bases. The CDR3 consists of 14 residues. V was pared by 6 bases and J by 4 bases, with 8 bases of the junction left unmatched. Per germline, CDR1 MNHEY and CDR2 SMNVEV (reference sequence).

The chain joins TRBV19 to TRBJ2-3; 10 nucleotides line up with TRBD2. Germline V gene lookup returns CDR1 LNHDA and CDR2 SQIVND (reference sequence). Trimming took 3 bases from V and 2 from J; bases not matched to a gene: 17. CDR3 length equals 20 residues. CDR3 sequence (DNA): TGTGCCAGTAGTATCCAGTATCTTATTTCAGCGGGGGGGCACACAGATACGCAGTATTTT. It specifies CASSIQYLISAGGHTDTQYF. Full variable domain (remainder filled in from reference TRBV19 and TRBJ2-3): DGGITQSPKYLFRKEGQNVTLSCEQNLNHDAMYWYRQDPGQGLRLIYYSQIVNDFQKGDIAEGYSVSREKKESFPLTVTSAQKNPTAFYLCASSIQYLISAGGHTDTQYFGPGTRLTVL.

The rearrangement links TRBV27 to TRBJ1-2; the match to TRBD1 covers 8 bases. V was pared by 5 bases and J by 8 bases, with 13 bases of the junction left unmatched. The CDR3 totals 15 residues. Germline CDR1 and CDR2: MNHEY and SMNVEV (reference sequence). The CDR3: CASSTQLQGVGGYTF. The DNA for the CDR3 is TGTGCCAGCAGTACCCAACTACAGGGGGTCGGGGGCTACACCTTC.

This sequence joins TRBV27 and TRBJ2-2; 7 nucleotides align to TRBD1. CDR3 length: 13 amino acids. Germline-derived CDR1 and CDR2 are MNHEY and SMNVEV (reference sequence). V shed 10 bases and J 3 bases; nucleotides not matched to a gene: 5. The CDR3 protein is CANRDSHTGELFF. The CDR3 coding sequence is TGTGCCAACCGGGACAGCCACACCGGGGAGCTGTTTTTT.

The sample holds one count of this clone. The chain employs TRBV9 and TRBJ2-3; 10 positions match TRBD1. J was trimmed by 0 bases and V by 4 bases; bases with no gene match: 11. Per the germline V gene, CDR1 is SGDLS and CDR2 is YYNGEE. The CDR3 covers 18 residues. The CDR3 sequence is CASSQGQGLGTSTDTQYF. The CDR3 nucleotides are TGTGCCAGCAGCCAGGGACAGGGGTTGGGGACTAGCACAGATACGCAGTATTTT.

This CDR3 is CASSPVSRVPEAFF. CDR3 in DNA: TGTGCCAGCAGCCCAGTAAGCAGGGTCCCTGAAGCTTTCTTT. This rearrangement joins TRBV7-9 to TRBJ1-1, with D possibly matching TRBD1 (5 bases). V lost 5 bases to trimming and J lost 6 bases, with 16 bases between them. Germline assignment: CDR1 SEHNR and CDR2 FQNEAQ (reference sequence). The CDR3 length is 14 residues.

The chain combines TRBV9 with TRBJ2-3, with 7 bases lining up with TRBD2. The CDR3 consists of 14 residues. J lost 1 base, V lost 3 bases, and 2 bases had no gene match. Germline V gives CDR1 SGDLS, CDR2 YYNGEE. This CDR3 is CASSGAGRTDTQYF. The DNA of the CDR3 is TGTGCCAGCAGCGGAGCGGGGCGCACAGATACGCAGTATTTT.

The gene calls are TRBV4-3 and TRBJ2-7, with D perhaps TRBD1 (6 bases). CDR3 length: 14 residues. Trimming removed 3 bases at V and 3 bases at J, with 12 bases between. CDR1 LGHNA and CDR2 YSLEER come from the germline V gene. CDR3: CASSQNRVFYEQYF. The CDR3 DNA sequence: TGCGCCAGCAGCCAGAACAGGGTTTTCTACGAGCAGTACTTC.

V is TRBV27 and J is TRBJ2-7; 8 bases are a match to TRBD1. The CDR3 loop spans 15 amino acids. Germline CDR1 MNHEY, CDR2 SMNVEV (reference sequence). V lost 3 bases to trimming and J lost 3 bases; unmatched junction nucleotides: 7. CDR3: CASSFRRDRGYEQYF. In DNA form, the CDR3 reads TGTGCCAGCAGTTTTCGCCGCGACAGGGGCTACGAGCAGTACTTC.

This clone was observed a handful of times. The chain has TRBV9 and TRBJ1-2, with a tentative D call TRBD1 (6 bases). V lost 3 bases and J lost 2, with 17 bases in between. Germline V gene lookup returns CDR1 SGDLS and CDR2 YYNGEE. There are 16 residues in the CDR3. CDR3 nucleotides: TGTGCCAGCAGCGCACCACGGGGGGGGCGGAACTATGGCTACACCTTC. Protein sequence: CASSAPRGGRNYGYTF.

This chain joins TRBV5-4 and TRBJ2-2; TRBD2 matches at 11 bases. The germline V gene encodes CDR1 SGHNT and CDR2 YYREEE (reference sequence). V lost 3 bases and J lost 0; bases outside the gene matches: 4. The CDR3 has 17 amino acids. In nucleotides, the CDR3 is TGTGCCAGCAGCTCCTCTAGCGGGGGGACGAACACCGGGGAGCTGTTTTTT. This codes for CASSSSSGGTNTGELFF. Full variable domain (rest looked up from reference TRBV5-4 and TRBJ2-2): ETGVTQSPTHLIKTRGQQVTLRCSSQSGHNTVSWYQQALGQGPQFIFQYYREEENGRGNFPPRFSGLQFPNYSSELNVNALELDDSALYLCASSSSSGGTNTGELFFGEGSRLTVL.